Detailed here is one T cell receptor (beta chain). Its antigen remains unknown. This sample is part of a study of CD8 T cells in ankylosing spondylitis. TCRdb passed the 5' RACE reads through MiXCR, listing each CDR3 protein once. The data hold about 340,000 distinct CDR3 sequences, with approximately 22% observed a single time. General study results and limits: Roughly eight highly homologous variants formed a TCR beta motif that appeared characteristic of ankylosing spondylitis blood. The authors reported significant enrichment of disease-linked clones in matched ankylosing spondylitis synovial fluid.

Sequenced input: blood, either unsorted or a sorted T cell fraction (not recorded which). This TCR was sampled from a male donor with ankylosing spondylitis or in good health (not recorded which).

CDR3 protein: CASSLWTGGWTEAFF. CDR3 sequence (DNA): TGTGCCAGCAGCCTCTGGACAGGGGGATGGACTGAAGCTTTCTTT. The rearrangement joins TRBV5-5 to TRBJ1-1; 10 bases map to TRBD1. CDR1 SGHKS and CDR2 YYEKEE come from the germline V gene (reference sequence). CDR3 length: 15 amino acids. After removal of 4 bases from V and 5 bases from J, the junction contained 8 bases not matched to a gene.